The 3 T cell receptor beta chains given below trace back to one sample, sequenced in a study of cytomegalovirus exposure and HLA in healthy donors. The PCR made use of 60 Vbeta and 13 Jbeta primers. TCRdb's copy holds only in-frame clones and misses some; the assay was immunoSEQ multiplex PCR. The table records 150,000 to 170,000 clones, about 68% of them present only once. Sequencing was performed on PBMCs. The receptors stem from a man aged 25 to 45 in good health and CMV-seronegative.

This clone was seen a single time. This chain connects TRBV18 to TRBJ1-1; D is possibly TRBD1 (6 bases). The germline gives CDR1 KGHSH, CDR2 LQKENI. V was pared by 3 bases and J by 3 bases, with 14 bases between. CDR3 size: 15 residues. CDR3: CASSPQDRPDTEAFF. Written as DNA, the CDR3 is TGTGCCAGCTCACCCCAGGACAGACCGGACACTGAAGCTTTCTTT. The whole variable domain, filled in from reference TRBV18 and TRBJ1-1, reads NAGVMQNPRHLVRRRGQEARLRCSPMKGHSHVYWYRQLPEEGLKFMVYLQKENIIDESGMPKERFSAEFPKEGPSILRIQQVVRGDSAAYFCASSPQDRPDTEAFFGQGTRLTVV.

Here the CDR3 DNA reads TGTGCCAGCACGGACAGGCTGAGCTCCTACGAGCAGTACTTC. This codes for CASTDRLSSYEQYF. The chain links TRBV6-6 to TRBJ2-7, with TRBD1 matching over 7 bases. Trimming took 7 bases from V and 0 from J; bases not matched to a gene: 6. The CDR3 extends over 14 amino acids. Germline CDR1 is MNHNY and CDR2 is SVGAGI (reference sequence).

The V and J genes are TRBV11-2 and TRBJ1-1; D is perhaps TRBD1 (5 bases). This CDR3 region has 13 residues. V was cut by 6 bases and J by 3 bases, with 11 bases left in between. From germline, CDR1 is SGHAT and CDR2 FQNNGV. The CDR3 DNA reads as TGTGCCAGCAGTATAGGGACTGACACTGAAGCTTTCTTT. Translated, it gives CASSIGTDTEAFF.